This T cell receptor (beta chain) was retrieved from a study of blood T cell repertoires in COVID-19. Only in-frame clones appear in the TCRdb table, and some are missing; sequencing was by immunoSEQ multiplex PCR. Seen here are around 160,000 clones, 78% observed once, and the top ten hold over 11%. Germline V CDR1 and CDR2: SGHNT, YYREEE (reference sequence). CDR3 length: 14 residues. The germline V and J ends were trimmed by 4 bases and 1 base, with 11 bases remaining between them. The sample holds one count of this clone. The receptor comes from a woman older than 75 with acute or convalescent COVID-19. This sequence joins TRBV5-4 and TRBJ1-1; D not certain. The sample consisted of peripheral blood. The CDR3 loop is CASSDPWANTEAFF. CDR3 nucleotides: TGTGCCAGCAGCGACCCGTGGGCGAACACTGAAGCTTTCTTT.